This T cell receptor beta chain was captured by sequencing in a study of T cell responses to AZD1222 COVID-19 vaccine. Study-wide findings and caveats: Nearly half of unique spike-specific TCRs reportedly avoided B.1.351 and B.1.1.7 mutated regions. Researchers took repertoire samples only after the peak T cell response had come. The donors showed a predominance of white British ancestry and of females, with possible underestimation of clonal diversity. Spike-spanning, vaccine-associated CD4 TCRs were dominant at 160-218 and 743-854.

Sequencing was performed with immunoSEQ multiplex PCR; in TCRdb, only in-frame clones are kept and a portion is missing. There are about 150,000 clones in the sample; approximately 90% occur only once, and approximately 4.8% lies in the top ten. The germline V gene encodes CDR1 LGHDT and CDR2 YNNKEL (reference sequence). V was trimmed by 4 bases and J by 3 bases, leaving 10 bases between them. This CDR3 has 13 residues. On this clone: What it recognizes is unknown.

The chain recombines TRBV3-1 (or the pseudogene TRBV3-2) with TRBJ2-7, with a tentative D call TRBD1 (6 bases). The material sequenced was peripheral blood, taken on day 0 of AZD1222 vaccination. The clonotype comes from an adult in good health. CDR3 protein: CASSPGQLYEQYF. DNA of the CDR3: TGTGCCAGCAGCCCGGGACAACTCTACGAGCAGTACTTC.